Below are 2 T cell receptor beta chains sequenced from a single sample in a study of cytomegalovirus exposure and HLA in healthy donors. Primers for the PCR totalled 60 Vbeta and 13 Jbeta. Profiled with immunoSEQ multiplex PCR; TCRdb holds only in-frame clones, not every one. The sample lists some 120,000 clones, 80% occurring once. The material sequenced was PBMCs. Receptors originate from a human donor in good health.

The J gene is TRBJ2-6, the V gene TRBV6-1; no clear D gene. CDR3 length: 17 amino acids. The ends were cut back, 1 base at V and 3 bases at J, with 13 bases in the middle. Germline-derived CDR1 and CDR2 are MNHNS and SASEGT. CDR3 sequence reads: CASSEGSRVYGANVLTF. In nucleotides, the CDR3 is TGTGCCAGCAGTGAAGGATCCCGGGTTTATGGGGCCAACGTCCTGACTTTC.

The sample holds a few counts of this clone. This chain's CDR3 is CASSLKAGPWNTIYF. In DNA, the CDR3 is TGTGCCAGCAGTTTAAAGGCAGGGCCTTGGAACACCATATATTTT. The rearrangement uses TRBV28 and TRBJ1-3, with TRBD1 as a possible D gene (5 bases). From germline, CDR1 is MDHEN and CDR2 SYDVKM. The CDR3 is 15 residues long. Trimming took 2 bases from V and 7 from J, leaving 15 bases between them.